These 25 T cell receptor beta chains were all obtained from the same sample, sequenced in a study of blood T cell repertoires in COVID-19. Here immunoSEQ multiplex PCR was the method, and the copy in TCRdb shows in-frame clones only, minus some. The data hold 200,000 or so clones, with roughly four fifths observed a single time. Material: PBMCs or T cells enriched from blood (not recorded which). These receptors were taken from a man between 35 and 55 years old who had recovered from COVID-19.

V is TRBV10-3 and J is TRBJ1-1; D is unclear. The germline V gene encodes CDR1 ENHRY and CDR2 SYGVKD. The length of the CDR3 is 13 residues. Trimming removed 9 bases at V and 1 base at J, with 12 bases between. CDR3 sequence: CAMRPVENTEAFF. In nucleotides, the CDR3 is TGTGCCATGCGGCCGGTCGAGAACACTGAAGCTTTCTTT.

The V gene is TRBV30, the J gene TRBJ1-1; possible D gene TRBD1, 6 bases. V lost 4 bases and J lost 1, with 16 bases in between. Germline loops: CDR1 GTSNPN, CDR2 SVGIG (reference sequence). This CDR3 is built from 15 residues. The CDR3 here is CAWMVSGQRNTEAFF. The CDR3 DNA is TGTGCCTGGATGGTCTCCGGACAGAGGAACACTGAAGCTTTCTTT.

The V call is TRBV28, the J call TRBJ1-2, with D uncertain. From germline, CDR1 is MDHEN and CDR2 SYDVKM. The ends were cut back, 10 bases at V and 4 bases at J, with 7 bases in the middle. The CDR3 totals 10 residues. This CDR3 is CATQFYGYTF. CDR3 coding DNA: TGTGCCACTCAGTTCTATGGCTACACCTTC.

This rearrangement joins TRBV12-3 or TRBV12-4 to TRBJ1-3; D gene ambiguous. V was clipped by 8 bases and J by 4 bases, with 9 bases between them. CDR3 length: 12 residues. This CDR3 is CASRGAGNTIYF. For the CDR3, the DNA is TGTGCCAGCCGCGGCGCGGGAAACACCATATATTTT.

This clone occurred once. The rearrangement joins TRBV5-1 to TRBJ2-2; a weak D match, TRBD1 (5 bases). Trimming left V 0 bases short and J 3 bases short, with 18 bases between. Per the germline V gene, CDR1 is SGHRS and CDR2 is YFSETQ. This CDR3 spans 18 amino acids. CDR3 sequence: CASSLGLVRDADTGELFF. The CDR3 bases are TGCGCCAGCAGCTTGGGTTTGGTCAGGGATGCGGACACCGGGGAGCTGTTTTTT.

The CDR3 loop reads CAIMEYTEAFF. The CDR3 nucleotides are TGTGCCATCATGGAGTACACTGAAGCTTTCTTT. This chain links TRBV10-3 with TRBJ1-1; D is unclear. This CDR3 region has 11 residues. Germline V gene lookup returns CDR1 ENHRY and CDR2 SYGVKD. Between the trimmed V and J ends, which lost 7 bases and 3 bases, there was a span of 6 bases.

This sequence joins TRBV27 and TRBJ1-2; 7 bases line up with TRBD1. The V segment lost 4 bases and the J segment 5 bases; nucleotides outside the gene matches: 4. The CDR3 extends over 13 amino acids. The germline V gene has CDR1 MNHEY and CDR2 SMNVEV (reference sequence). Here the CDR3 DNA reads TGTGCCAGCAGTTCCTGGGACAGTTATGGCTACACCTTC. It codes for CASSSWDSYGYTF.

The chain carries TRBV29-1 and TRBJ1-1; D might be TRBD1 (5 bases). Germline CDR1 is SQVTM and CDR2 is ANQGSEA. Trimming removed 1 base from V and 0 bases from J, with 12 bases in between. The CDR3 length is 15 residues. CDR3 nucleotide sequence: TGCAGCGTTGAAGGGGGAGGGGCGGTGAACACTGAAGCTTTCTTT. Protein sequence: CSVEGGGAVNTEAFF. Using reference TRBV29-1 and TRBJ1-1 for the parts outside the CDR3, the full variable domain is SAVISQKPSRDICQRGTSLTIQCQVDSQVTMMFWYRQQPGQSLTLIATANQGSEATYESGFVIDKFPISRPNLTFSTLTVSNMSPEDSSIYLCSVEGGGAVNTEAFFGQGTRLTVV.

V and J are TRBV6-6 and TRBJ1-5; 8 bases match TRBD1. Germline V lookup: CDR1 MNHNY, CDR2 SVGAGI (reference sequence). This CDR3 has 15 amino acids. The junction had 6 bases not matched to a gene; V was cut back by 4 bases and J by 4 bases. The CDR3 is CASSFSQGGNQPQHF. CDR3 DNA sequence: TGTGCCAGCAGTTTCTCACAGGGGGGTAATCAGCCCCAGCATTTT.

The chain combines TRBV6-2 or TRBV6-3 with TRBJ2-7; D gene ambiguous. Germline assignment: CDR1 MNHEY and CDR2 SVGEGT. Trimming took 5 bases from V and 3 from J, leaving 5 bases between them. The CDR3 extends over 11 amino acids. CDR3 loop: CASSLYYEQYF. In DNA form, the CDR3 reads TGTGCCAGCAGTCTTTACTACGAGCAGTACTTC.

The chain has TRBV3-1 (or the pseudogene TRBV3-2) and TRBJ1-3; 8 bases are a match to TRBD1. The germline V gene encodes CDR1 LGHDT and CDR2 YNNKEL (reference sequence). The CDR3 length is 15 residues. V was clipped by 1 base and J by 4 bases; unmatched bases: 3. The CDR3 coding sequence is TGTGCCAGCAGCCAAGCCCGGACAGGGGGAAACACCATATATTTT. Translation: CASSQARTGGNTIYF.

The rearrangement links TRBV11-2 to TRBJ2-7; D gene ambiguous. This CDR3 spans 14 amino acids. With 0 bases removed from V and 3 bases from J, the gap between germline ends came to 9 bases. CDR1 is SGHAT and CDR2 is FQNNGV in the germline V gene. CDR3 residues: CASSLERSDYEQYF. In nucleotides, the CDR3 is TGTGCCAGCAGCTTAGAGAGGTCAGACTACGAGCAGTACTTC. The full variable domain, with the rest looked up from reference TRBV11-2 and TRBJ2-7, is EAGVAQSPRYKIIEKRQSVAFWCNPISGHATLYWYQQILGQGPKLLIQFQNNGVVDDSQLPKDRFSAERLKGVDSTLKIQPAKLEDSAVYLCASSLERSDYEQYFGPGTRLTVT.

This clone occurred a few times. The DNA of the CDR3 is TGTGCCAGCAGCAAAGTTGGCAGGGGATGGAACACTGAAGCTTTCTTT. This translates into CASSKVGRGWNTEAFF. The V gene is TRBV21-1, the J gene TRBJ1-1; TRBD1 is taken as the D call from the table, unchecked against the DNA. TRBV21-1 corresponds to a pseudogene. This CDR3 comprises 16 residues.

The chain has TRBV4-2 and TRBJ1-2; 7 positions match TRBD1. J lost 3 bases, V lost 3 bases, and 7 bases had no gene match. This CDR3 has 15 amino acids. CDR1 is LGHNA and CDR2 is YNFKEQ in the germline V gene. DNA of the CDR3: TGTGCCAGCAGCCACCTACCGGGACAGTACTATGGCTACACCTTC. It specifies CASSHLPGQYYGYTF.

This clone was seen a single time. V and J are TRBV5-1 and TRBJ2-2, with a possible D match to TRBD1 (6 bases). Germline CDR1 and CDR2: SGHRS and YFSETQ. This CDR3 is 14 amino acids long. The V end lost 7 bases, the J end lost 1 base, and 11 bases lay between the germline ends. The CDR3 region has the DNA TGCGCCAGCTCAGAGGGGGTGAACACCGGGGAGCTGTTTTTT. This sequence encodes CASSEGVNTGELFF.

CDR3 nucleotides: TGCGCCAGCAGCCAAGGACAGGGAGGAAGAAACACCATATATTTT. It yields the protein CASSQGQGGRNTIYF. The chain employs TRBV4-1 and TRBJ1-3, with 7 positions matching TRBD1. The CDR3 covers 15 residues. With 1 base clipped from V and 5 bases from J, the junction kept 5 bases outside the gene matches. Per the germline V gene, CDR1 is MGHRA and CDR2 is YSYEKL.

The rearrangement joins TRBV28 to TRBJ1-2; the D is unclear. CDR1 MDHEN and CDR2 SYDVKM come from the germline V gene. The CDR3 has 14 residues. The germline V and J ends were trimmed by 6 bases and 6 bases, with 17 bases remaining between them. CDR3 protein: CASRGSRSGDGYTF. CDR3 nucleotides: TGTGCCAGCAGGGGGAGTCGATCGGGAGATGGCTACACCTTC.

The genes are TRBV3-1 (or the pseudogene TRBV3-2) and TRBJ2-7, with 10 positions matching TRBD1. J gave up 4 bases and V 4 bases, and 10 bases lay outside the gene matches. CDR3 length equals 16 residues. Germline V gene sequence: CDR1 LGHDT, CDR2 YNNKEL (reference sequence). The CDR3: CASSPTDRGFLYEQYF. CDR3 in DNA: TGTGCCAGCAGCCCTACGGACAGGGGGTTCCTTTACGAGCAGTACTTC.

The V call is TRBV5-5, the J call TRBJ1-2; perhaps TRBD1 as D (5 bases). Per the germline V gene, CDR1 is SGHKS and CDR2 is YYEKEE (reference sequence). V lost 7 bases, J lost 8 bases, and 15 bases lay in between. The CDR3 sequence is 12 residues long. The CDR3 spells CASSRDLEGYTF. The CDR3 DNA reads as TGTGCCAGCTCGCGGGACCTTGAGGGCTACACCTTC.

The chain carries TRBV4-2 and TRBJ2-1, with D uncertain. Germline lookup yields CDR1 LGHNA and CDR2 YNFKEQ. V lost 1 base to trimming and J lost 3 bases, with 13 bases between them. This CDR3 has 16 amino acids. CDR3 in DNA: TGTGCCAGCAGCCAAGTAGCTCCTATTAGCTACAATGAGCAGTTCTTC. Protein: CASSQVAPISYNEQFF.

The chain is built from TRBV10-3 and TRBJ1-3; 9 nucleotides agree with TRBD1. The CDR3 consists of 15 residues. Trimming took 10 bases from V and 2 from J; bases not matched to a gene: 9. From germline, CDR1 is ENHRY and CDR2 SYGVKD. CDR3 in amino acids: CASKQGANTGNTIYF. The CDR3 bases are TGTGCCAGCAAACAGGGGGCGAACACTGGAAACACCATATATTTT.

The chain has TRBV27 and TRBJ2-7, with 9 bases identical to TRBD1. CDR3 length: 17 amino acids. The junction had 12 bases not matched to a gene; V was cut back by 6 bases and J by 0 bases. The germline V gene encodes CDR1 MNHEY and CDR2 SMNVEV (reference sequence). CDR3 DNA sequence: TGTGCCAGCAGCCCGGGACAGGGACTCAAAGACTCCTACGAGCAGTACTTC. The encoded protein is CASSPGQGLKDSYEQYF.

The V gene is TRBV19, the J gene TRBJ2-1, with D perhaps matching TRBD2 (6 bases). The CDR3 loop spans 17 amino acids. Between the trimmed V and J ends, which lost 5 bases and 2 bases, there was a span of 19 bases. The germline gives CDR1 LNHDA, CDR2 SQIVND (reference sequence). The CDR3, as DNA: TGTGCCAGTAGTCGTACGACAACGGGAGTAGCCTACAATGAGCAGTTCTTC. Protein: CASSRTTTGVAYNEQFF.

The rearrangement joins TRBV7-8 to TRBJ1-2; D is perhaps TRBD1 (6 bases). The CDR3 consists of 14 residues. Germline V gene data show CDR1 as SGHVS and CDR2 as FQNEAQ. V was clipped by 2 bases and J by 1 base, with 8 bases between them. For the CDR3, the DNA is TGTGCCAGCAGCTTAAGGACAGTTAACTATGGCTACACCTTC. Its translation: CASSLRTVNYGYTF.

This chain uses TRBV7-9 with TRBJ1-2, with TRBD1 identical over 11 bases. Germline CDR1 SEHNR, CDR2 FQNEAQ (reference sequence). After removal of 6 bases from V and 8 bases from J, the junction contained 2 bases not matched to a gene. The CDR3 is made up of 12 amino acids. The DNA of the CDR3 is TGTGCCAGCAGTTGGGACAGGGGGGGCTACACCTTC. Its translation is CASSWDRGGYTF.